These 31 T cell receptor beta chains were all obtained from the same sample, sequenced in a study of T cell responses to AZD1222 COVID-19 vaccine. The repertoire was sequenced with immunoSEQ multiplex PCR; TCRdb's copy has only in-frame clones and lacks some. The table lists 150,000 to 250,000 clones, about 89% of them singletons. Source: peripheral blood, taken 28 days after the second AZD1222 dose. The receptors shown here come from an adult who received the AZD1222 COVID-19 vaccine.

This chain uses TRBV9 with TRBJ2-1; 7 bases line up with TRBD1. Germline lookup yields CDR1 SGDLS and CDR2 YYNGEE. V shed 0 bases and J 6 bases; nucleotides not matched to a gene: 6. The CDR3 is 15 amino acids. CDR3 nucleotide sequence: TGTGCCAGCAGCGTAGTGGGACAGTCCCCCAATGAGCAGTTCTTC. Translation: CASSVVGQSPNEQFF. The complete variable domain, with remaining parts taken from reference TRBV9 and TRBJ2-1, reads DSGVTQTPKHLITATGQRVTLRCSPRSGDLSVYWYQQSLDQGLQFLIQYYNGEERAKGNILERFSAQQFPDLHSELNLSSLELGDSALYFCASSVVGQSPNEQFFGPGTRLTVL.

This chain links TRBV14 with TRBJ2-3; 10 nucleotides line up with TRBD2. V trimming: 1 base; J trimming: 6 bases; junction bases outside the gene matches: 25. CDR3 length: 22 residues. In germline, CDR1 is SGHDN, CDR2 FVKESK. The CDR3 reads CASSQVPGAASGRLRGWDTQYF. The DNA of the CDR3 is TGTGCCAGCAGCCAAGTCCCCGGGGCCGCTAGCGGGAGATTGCGTGGTTGGGATACGCAGTATTTT.

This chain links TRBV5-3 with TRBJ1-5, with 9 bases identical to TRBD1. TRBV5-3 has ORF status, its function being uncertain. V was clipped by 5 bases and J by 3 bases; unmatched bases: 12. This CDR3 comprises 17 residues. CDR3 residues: CARRARDRETPNQPQHF. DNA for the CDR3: TGTGCCAGAAGAGCCCGGGACAGGGAAACCCCCAATCAGCCCCAGCATTTT.

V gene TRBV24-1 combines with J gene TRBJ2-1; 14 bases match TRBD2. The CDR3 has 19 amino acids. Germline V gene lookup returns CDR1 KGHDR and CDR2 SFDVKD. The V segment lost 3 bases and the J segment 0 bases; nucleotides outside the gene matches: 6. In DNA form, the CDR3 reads TGTGCCACCAGTGATGCGACTAGCGGGAGGGCGAGCTCCTACAATGAGCAGTTCTTC. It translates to CATSDATSGRASSYNEQFF.

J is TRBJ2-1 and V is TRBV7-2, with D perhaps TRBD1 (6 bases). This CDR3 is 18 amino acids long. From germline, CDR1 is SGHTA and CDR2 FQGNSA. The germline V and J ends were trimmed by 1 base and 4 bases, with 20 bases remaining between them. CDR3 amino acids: CASSLERSGGARYNEQFF. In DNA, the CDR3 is TGTGCCAGCAGCTTAGAGCGTAGTGGGGGCGCGCGTTACAATGAGCAGTTCTTC.

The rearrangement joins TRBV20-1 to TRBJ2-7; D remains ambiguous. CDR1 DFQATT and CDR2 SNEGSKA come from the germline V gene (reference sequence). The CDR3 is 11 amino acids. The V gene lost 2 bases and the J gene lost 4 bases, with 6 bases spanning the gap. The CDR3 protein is CSARMIYEQYF. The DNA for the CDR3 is TGCAGTGCTAGAATGATATACGAGCAGTACTTC.

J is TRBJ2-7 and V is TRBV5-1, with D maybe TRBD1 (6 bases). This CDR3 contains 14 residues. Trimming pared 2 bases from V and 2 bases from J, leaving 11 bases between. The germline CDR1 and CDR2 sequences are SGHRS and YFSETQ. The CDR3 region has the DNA TGCGCCAGCAGCTTCACCACAGGGCCCTACGAGCAGTACTTC. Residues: CASSFTTGPYEQYF.

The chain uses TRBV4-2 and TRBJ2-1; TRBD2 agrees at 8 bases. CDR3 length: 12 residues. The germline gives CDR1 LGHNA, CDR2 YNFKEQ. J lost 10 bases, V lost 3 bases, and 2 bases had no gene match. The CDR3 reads CASSQTSEEQFF. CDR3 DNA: TGTGCCAGCAGCCAGACTAGCGAAGAGCAGTTCTTC.

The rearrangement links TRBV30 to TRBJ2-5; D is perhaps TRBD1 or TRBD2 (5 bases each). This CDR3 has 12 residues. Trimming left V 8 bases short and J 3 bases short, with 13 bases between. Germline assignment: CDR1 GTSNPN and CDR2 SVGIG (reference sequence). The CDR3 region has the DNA TGTGCCGTCTCGAGGGGAGAAGAGACCCAGTACTTC. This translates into CAVSRGEETQYF.

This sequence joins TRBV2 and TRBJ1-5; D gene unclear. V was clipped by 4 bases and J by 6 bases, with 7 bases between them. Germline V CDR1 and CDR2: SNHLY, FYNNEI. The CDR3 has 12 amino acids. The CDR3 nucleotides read TGTGCCAGCAGTGGCGGAGTTCAGCCCCAGCATTTT. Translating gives CASSGGVQPQHF.

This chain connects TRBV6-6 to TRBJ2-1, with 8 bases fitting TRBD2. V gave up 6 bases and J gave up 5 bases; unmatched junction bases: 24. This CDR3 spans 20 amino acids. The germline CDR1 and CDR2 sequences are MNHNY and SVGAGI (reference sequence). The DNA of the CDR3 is TGTGCCAGCAGCCCACTCTTTTCGGGAGGGCCGCTGTTCCGAAACAATGAGCAGTTCTTC. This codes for CASSPLFSGGPLFRNNEQFF.

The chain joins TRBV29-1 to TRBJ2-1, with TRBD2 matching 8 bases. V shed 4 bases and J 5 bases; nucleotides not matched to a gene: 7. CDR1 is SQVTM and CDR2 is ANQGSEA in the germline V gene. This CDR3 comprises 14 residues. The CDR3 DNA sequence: TGCAGCGTTGCAAGCGGGGGCGCACACAATGAGCAGTTCTTC. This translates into CSVASGGAHNEQFF.

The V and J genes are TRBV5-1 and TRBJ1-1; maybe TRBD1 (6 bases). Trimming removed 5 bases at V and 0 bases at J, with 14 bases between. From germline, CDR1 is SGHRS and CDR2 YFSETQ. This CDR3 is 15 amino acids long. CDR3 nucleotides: TGCGCCAGCAGAGAGGGGGACTTACTGAACACTGAAGCTTTCTTT. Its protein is CASREGDLLNTEAFF.

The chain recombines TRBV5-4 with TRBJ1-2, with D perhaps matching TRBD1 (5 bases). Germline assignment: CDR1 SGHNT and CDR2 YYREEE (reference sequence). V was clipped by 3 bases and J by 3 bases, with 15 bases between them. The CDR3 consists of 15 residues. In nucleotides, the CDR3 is TGTGCCAGCAGCTGGACACCGCAGGAGGACTATGGCTACACCTTC. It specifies CASSWTPQEDYGYTF. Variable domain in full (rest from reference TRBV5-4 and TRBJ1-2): ETGVTQSPTHLIKTRGQQVTLRCSSQSGHNTVSWYQQALGQGPQFIFQYYREEENGRGNFPPRFSGLQFPNYSSELNVNALELDDSALYLCASSWTPQEDYGYTFGSGTRLTVV.

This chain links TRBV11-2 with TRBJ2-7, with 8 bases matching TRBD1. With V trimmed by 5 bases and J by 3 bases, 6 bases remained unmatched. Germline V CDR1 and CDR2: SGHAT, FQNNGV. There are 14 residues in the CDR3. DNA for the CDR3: TGTGCCAGCAGCCTGGGGACAGGCCGCTACGAGCAGTACTTC. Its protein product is CASSLGTGRYEQYF.

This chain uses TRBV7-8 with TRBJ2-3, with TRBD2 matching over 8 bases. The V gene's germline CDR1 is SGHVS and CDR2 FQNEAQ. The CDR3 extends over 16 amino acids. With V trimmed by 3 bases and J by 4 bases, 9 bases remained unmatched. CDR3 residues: CASSLSYSGSADTQYF. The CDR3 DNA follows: TGTGCCAGCAGCTTGTCCTACAGCGGGAGCGCAGATACGCAGTATTTT. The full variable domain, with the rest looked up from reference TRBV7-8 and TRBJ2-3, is GAGVSQSPRYKVAKRGQDVALRCDPISGHVSLFWYQQALGQGPEFLTYFQNEAQLDKSGLPSDRFFAERPEGSVSTLKIQRTQQEDSAVYLCASSLSYSGSADTQYFGPGTRLTVL.

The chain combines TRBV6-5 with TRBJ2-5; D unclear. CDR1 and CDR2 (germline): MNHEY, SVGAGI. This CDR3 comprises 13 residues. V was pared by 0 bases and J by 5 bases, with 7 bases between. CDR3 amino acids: CASSYSKAETQYF. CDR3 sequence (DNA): TGTGCCAGCAGTTACTCGAAAGCGGAGACCCAGTACTTC.

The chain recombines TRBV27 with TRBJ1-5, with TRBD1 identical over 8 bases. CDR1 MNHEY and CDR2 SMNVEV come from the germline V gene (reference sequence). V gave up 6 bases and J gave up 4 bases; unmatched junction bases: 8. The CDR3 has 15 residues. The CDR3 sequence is CASSYTGGRNQPQHF. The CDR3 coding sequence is TGTGCCAGCAGCTATACAGGGGGAAGGAATCAGCCCCAGCATTTT.

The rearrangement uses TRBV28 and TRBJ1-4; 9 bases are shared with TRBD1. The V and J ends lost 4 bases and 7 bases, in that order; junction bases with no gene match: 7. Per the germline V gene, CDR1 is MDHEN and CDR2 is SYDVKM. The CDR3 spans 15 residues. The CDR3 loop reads CASSSQTGGGEKLFF. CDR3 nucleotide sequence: TGTGCCAGCAGTTCACAAACAGGGGGCGGTGAAAAACTGTTTTTT.

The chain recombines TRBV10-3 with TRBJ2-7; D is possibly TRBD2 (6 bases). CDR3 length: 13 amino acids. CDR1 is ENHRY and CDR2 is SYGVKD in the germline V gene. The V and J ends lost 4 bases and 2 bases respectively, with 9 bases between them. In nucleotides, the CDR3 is TGTGCCATCAGTGTGGGGGGACCCTACGAGCAGTACTTC. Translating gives CAISVGGPYEQYF.

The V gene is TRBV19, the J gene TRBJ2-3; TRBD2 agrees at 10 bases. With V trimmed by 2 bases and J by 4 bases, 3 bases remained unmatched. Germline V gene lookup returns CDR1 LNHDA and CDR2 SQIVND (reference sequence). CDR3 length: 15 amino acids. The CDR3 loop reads CASSIIAGGPDTQYF. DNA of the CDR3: TGTGCCAGTAGTATAATAGCGGGAGGCCCAGATACGCAGTATTTT.

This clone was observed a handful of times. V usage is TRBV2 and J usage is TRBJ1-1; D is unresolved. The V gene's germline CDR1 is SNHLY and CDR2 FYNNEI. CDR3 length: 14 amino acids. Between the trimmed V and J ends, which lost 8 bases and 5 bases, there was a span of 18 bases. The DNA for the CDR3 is TGTGCCAGCTCCGGTGTGGACTCGGGGACTGAAGCTTTCTTT. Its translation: CASSGVDSGTEAFF.

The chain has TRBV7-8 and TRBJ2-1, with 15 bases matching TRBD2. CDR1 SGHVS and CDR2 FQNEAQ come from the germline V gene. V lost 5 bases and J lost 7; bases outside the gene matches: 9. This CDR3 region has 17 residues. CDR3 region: CASSPRTSGRGGNEQFF. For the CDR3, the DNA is TGTGCCAGCAGCCCTCGGACTAGCGGGAGGGGGGGGAATGAGCAGTTCTTC.

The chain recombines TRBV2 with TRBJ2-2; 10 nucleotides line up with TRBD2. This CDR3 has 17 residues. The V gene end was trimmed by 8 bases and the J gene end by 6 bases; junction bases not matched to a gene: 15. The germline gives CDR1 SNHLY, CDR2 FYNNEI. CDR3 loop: CASAFPWLAGEAGELFF. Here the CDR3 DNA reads TGTGCCAGCGCTTTTCCTTGGCTAGCGGGAGAGGCCGGGGAGCTGTTTTTT.

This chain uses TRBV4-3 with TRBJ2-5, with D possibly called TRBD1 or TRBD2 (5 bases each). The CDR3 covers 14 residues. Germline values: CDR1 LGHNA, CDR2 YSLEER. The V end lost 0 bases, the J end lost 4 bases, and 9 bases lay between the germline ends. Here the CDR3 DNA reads TGCGCCAGCAGCCAAGACGGGGCCGTAGAGACCCAGTACTTC. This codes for CASSQDGAVETQYF.

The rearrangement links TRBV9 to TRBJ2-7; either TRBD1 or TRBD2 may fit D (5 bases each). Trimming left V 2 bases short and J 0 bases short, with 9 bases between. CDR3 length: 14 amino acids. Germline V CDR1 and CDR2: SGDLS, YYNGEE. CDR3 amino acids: CASSVRGSSYEQYF. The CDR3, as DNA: TGTGCCAGCAGCGTCCGGGGCAGCTCCTACGAGCAGTACTTC.

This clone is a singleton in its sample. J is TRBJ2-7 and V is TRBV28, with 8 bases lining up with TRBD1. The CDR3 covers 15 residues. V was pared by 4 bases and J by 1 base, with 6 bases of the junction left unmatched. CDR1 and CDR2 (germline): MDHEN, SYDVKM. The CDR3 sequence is CASSSQGARSYEQYF. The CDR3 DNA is TGTGCCAGCAGTTCCCAGGGGGCTCGGTCCTACGAGCAGTACTTC.

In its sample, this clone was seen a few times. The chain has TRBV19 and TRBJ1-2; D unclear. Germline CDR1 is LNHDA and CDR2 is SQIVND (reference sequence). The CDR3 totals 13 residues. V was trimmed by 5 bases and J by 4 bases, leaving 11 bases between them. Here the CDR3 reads CASSPRQLYGYTF. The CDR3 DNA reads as TGTGCCAGTAGTCCCCGGCAGCTCTATGGCTACACCTTC.

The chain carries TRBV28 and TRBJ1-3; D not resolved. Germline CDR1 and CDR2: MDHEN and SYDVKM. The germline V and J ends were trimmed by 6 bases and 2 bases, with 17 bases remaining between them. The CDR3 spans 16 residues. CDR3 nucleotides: TGTGCCAGCAGCAGCACTCATAACGGACCTGGAAACACCATATATTTT. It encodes CASSSTHNGPGNTIYF.

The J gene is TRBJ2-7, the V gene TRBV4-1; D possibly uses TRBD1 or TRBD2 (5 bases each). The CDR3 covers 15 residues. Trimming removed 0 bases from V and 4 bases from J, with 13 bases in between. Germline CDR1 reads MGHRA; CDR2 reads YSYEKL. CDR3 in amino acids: CASSQDWGMGYEQYF. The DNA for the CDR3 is TGCGCCAGCAGCCAAGACTGGGGGATGGGTTACGAGCAGTACTTC.

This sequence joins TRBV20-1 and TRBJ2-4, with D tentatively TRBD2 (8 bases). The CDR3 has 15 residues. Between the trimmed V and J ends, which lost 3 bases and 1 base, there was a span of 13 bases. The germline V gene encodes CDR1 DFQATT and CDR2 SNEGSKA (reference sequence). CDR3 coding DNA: TGCAGTGCTAGTCGGGAGGGGGCGGCCAAAAACATTCAGTACTTC. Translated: CSASREGAAKNIQYF.